The 14 T cell receptor beta chains listed next were all sequenced from one sample in a study of shared clonotypes between healthy human individuals. TCRdb's table, derived via immunoSEQ multiplex PCR, lists solely in-frame clones and lacks some. The data hold over 950,000 clones, with roughly 80% observed a single time. The sample comprised memory CD4+ T cells from PBMCs. Subset defined: CD45RA-negative fraction. These receptors were collected from a young man in good health. Some clones in this sample may be carry-over from other donors' samples.

V gene TRBV6-1 combines with J gene TRBJ1-4, with D uncertain. The CDR3 length is 13 residues. Per the germline V gene, CDR1 is MNHNS and CDR2 is SASEGT. The V end lost 2 bases, the J end lost 5 bases, and 6 bases lay between the germline ends. CDR3 residues: CASSEQTNEKLFF. The CDR3 DNA is TGTGCCAGCAGTGAACAGACGAATGAAAAACTGTTTTTT.

This clone has just a few counts. V and J are TRBV5-1 and TRBJ2-7, with D unclear. CDR1 and CDR2 from the germline V gene are SGHRS and YFSETQ. Between the trimmed V and J ends, which lost 0 bases and 0 bases, there was a span of 10 bases. The CDR3 has 15 amino acids. The CDR3 DNA follows: TGCGCCAGCAGCTTGGACCCGGTTACCTCCTACGAGCAGTACTTC. Its translation is CASSLDPVTSYEQYF. Filled out from reference TRBV5-1 and TRBJ2-7, the complete variable domain reads KAGVTQTPRYLIKTRGQQVTLSCSPISGHRSVSWYQQTPGQGLQFLFEYFSETQRNKGNFPGRFSGRQFSNSRSEMNVSTLELGDSALYLCASSLDPVTSYEQYFGPGTRLTVT.

The chain is built from TRBV5-1 and TRBJ2-5, with D possibly being TRBD1 or TRBD2 (5 bases each). This CDR3 spans 15 amino acids. In germline, CDR1 is SGHRS, CDR2 YFSETQ. The V end lost 0 bases, the J end lost 0 bases, and 9 bases lay between the germline ends. CDR3 sequence reads: CASSLAWGNQETQYF. The CDR3 DNA is TGCGCCAGCAGCTTGGCTTGGGGGAACCAAGAGACCCAGTACTTC. Together with reference TRBV5-1 and TRBJ2-5, the CDR3 gives the full variable domain: KAGVTQTPRYLIKTRGQQVTLSCSPISGHRSVSWYQQTPGQGLQFLFEYFSETQRNKGNFPGRFSGRQFSNSRSEMNVSTLELGDSALYLCASSLAWGNQETQYFGPGTRLLVL.

The chain has TRBV28 and TRBJ2-7; 7 nucleotides line up with TRBD2. The CDR3 consists of 14 residues. CDR1 is MDHEN and CDR2 is SYDVKM in the germline V gene. V was clipped by 7 bases and J by 5 bases; unmatched bases: 11. The CDR3 DNA reads as TGTGCCAGCAAGGATCAGCGGGAACCCGACGAGCAGTACTTC. It yields the protein CASKDQREPDEQYF.

The rearrangement links TRBV5-8 to TRBJ1-3; 7 nucleotides match TRBD1. Germline CDR1 SGHTS, CDR2 YDEGEE. V lost 3 bases to trimming and J lost 6 bases; unmatched junction nucleotides: 3. The CDR3 consists of 13 residues. In DNA form, the CDR3 reads TGTGCCAGCAGCTGGGACAGAGTAAACACCATATATTTT. Its protein product is CASSWDRVNTIYF. The variable domain in full, with the rest retrieved from reference TRBV5-8 and TRBJ1-3, is EAGVTQSPTHLIKTRGQQATLRCSPISGHTSVYWYQQALGLGLQFLLWYDEGEERNRGNFPPRFSGRQFPNYSSELNVNALELEDSALYLCASSWDRVNTIYFGEGSWLTVV.

The chain uses TRBV7-8 and TRBJ2-1; TRBD2 might be the D (7 bases). The CDR3 runs 15 residues. CDR1 is SGHVS and CDR2 is FQNEAQ in the germline V gene. The V end was cut by 0 bases, the J end by 9 bases, with 15 bases between. The CDR3 reads CASSLAQGGLGEQFF. In DNA, the CDR3 is TGTGCCAGCAGCTTAGCACAGGGAGGGTTAGGTGAGCAGTTCTTC.

The J gene is TRBJ1-3, the V gene TRBV9; 8 bases are shared with TRBD1. The V segment lost 4 bases and the J segment 2 bases; nucleotides outside the gene matches: 8. Germline-derived CDR1 and CDR2 are SGDLS and YYNGEE. This CDR3 has 16 amino acids. The CDR3 here is CASSFGQGRPGNTIYF. Here the CDR3 DNA reads TGTGCCAGCAGCTTCGGACAGGGAAGGCCTGGAAACACCATATATTTT.

The CDR3 nucleotides read TGTGCCAGCAGCCGGACAGCAGGGACCGCTTGGGAGACCCAGTACTTC. This sequence encodes CASSRTAGTAWETQYF. This chain connects TRBV7-9 to TRBJ2-5; D might be TRBD1 (6 bases). Germline CDR1 reads SEHNR; CDR2 reads FQNEAQ (reference sequence). V was cut by 5 bases and J by 5 bases, with 21 bases left in between. The CDR3 runs 16 residues.

The chain combines TRBV25-1 with TRBJ1-3; D gene ambiguous. Trimming removed 4 bases from V and 0 bases from J, with 10 bases in between. Per germline, CDR1 MGHDK and CDR2 SYGVNS. The CDR3 length is 15 residues. DNA of the CDR3: TGTGCCAGCAGTGGGAGACGGTCCTCTGGAAACACCATATATTTT. Protein product: CASSGRRSSGNTIYF.

The chain is built from TRBV2 and TRBJ2-6; D perhaps matches TRBD2 (6 bases). Germline values: CDR1 SNHLY, CDR2 FYNNEI. The CDR3 loop spans 16 amino acids. V dropped 8 bases and J dropped 0 bases, with 14 bases sitting between them. CDR3 loop: CASCGTPSSGANVLTF. The CDR3 nucleotides read TGTGCCAGCTGCGGGACTCCGAGCTCTGGGGCCAACGTCCTGACTTTC.

The chain carries TRBV9 and TRBJ1-3; 8 nucleotides line up with TRBD1. The length of the CDR3 is 18 residues. Unmatched junction bases numbered 11, after V lost 3 bases and J lost 0 bases. Germline V gene lookup returns CDR1 SGDLS and CDR2 YYNGEE. The CDR3 reads CASSARTGRPSSGNTIYF. The CDR3 region has the DNA TGTGCCAGCAGCGCTAGGACAGGGAGGCCCAGCTCTGGAAACACCATATATTTT.

The chain links TRBV18 to TRBJ2-3, with a possible D match to TRBD1 (6 bases). CDR1 KGHSH and CDR2 LQKENI come from the germline V gene. V was pared by 5 bases and J by 3 bases, with 9 bases between. This CDR3 contains 13 residues. CDR3 sequence reads: CASSGQGTDTQYF. The DNA for the CDR3 is TGTGCCAGCTCAGGGCAGGGGACAGATACGCAGTATTTT.

This clone was observed a few times. Distinct nucleotide sequences in the sample also encode this CDR3. The DNA of the CDR3 is TGTGCCAGCAGCTTAGTACAGGGTACTGGAAACACCATATATTTT. It translates to CASSLVQGTGNTIYF. This rearrangement joins TRBV11-2 to TRBJ1-3; possible D gene TRBD1, 6 bases. Looked up from germline, CDR1 is SGHAT and CDR2 is FQNNGV. This CDR3 has 15 residues. Trimming left V 1 base short and J 2 bases short, with 9 bases between.

The CDR3 is CATSIRQGSYGYTF. For the CDR3, the DNA is TGTGCCACCAGCATTCGACAGGGAAGCTATGGCTACACCTTC. The chain employs TRBV15 and TRBJ1-2, with TRBD1 matching over 7 bases. The CDR3 runs to 14 residues. V dropped 4 bases and J dropped 4; count of bases not matched to a gene: 6. Germline V CDR1 and CDR2: LNHNV, YYDKDF (reference sequence).